Included here is one T cell receptor beta chain sequence, with context. Its target is unknown. Other DNA variants within this sample encode the same CDR3. Methods used by the authors: ImmunoSEQ gave junction-only sequences without quality scores, so filtering differed. Sequencing used immunoSEQ multiplex PCR; TCRdb keeps in-frame clones, though not all of them. V and J calls and clone size are as listed in that table; D and trimming were resolved from the DNA. The sample has over 700,000 clones; 55% to 80% are singletons. This entry comes from a study of shared clonotypes between healthy human individuals. Broader study findings: Among the subsets, naive ones generally showed larger estimated richness than memory ones. Rarefaction gave evidence that sorted-subset sequencing remained incomplete despite large depth. Investigators expected sequencing depth to affect clonotype sharing among donors.

The TCR originated in a woman aged 25 to 45 in good health. Sequenced sample: memory CD4+ T cells sorted from blood. Indicated subset: CD45RA-negative fraction.

CDR3 sequence (DNA): TGTGCCAGCAGCCGCGGGACAGCTACCTACAATGAGCAGTTCTTC. It encodes CASSRGTATYNEQFF. The gene calls are TRBV5-8 and TRBJ2-1, with a tentative D call TRBD1 (7 bases). The CDR3 is 15 residues long. V lost 4 bases and J 2 bases, leaving 13 bases between the germline ends. Germline assignment: CDR1 SGHTS and CDR2 YDEGEE. The full variable domain, with the rest looked up from reference TRBV5-8 and TRBJ2-1, is EAGVTQSPTHLIKTRGQQATLRCSPISGHTSVYWYQQALGLGLQFLLWYDEGEERNRGNFPPRFSGRQFPNYSSELNVNALELEDSALYLCASSRGTATYNEQFFGPGTRLTVL.